The T cell receptor (beta chain) described here comes from a study of blood T cell repertoires in COVID-19. Trimming cost V 1 base and J 7 bases; bases outside gene matches: 7. The CDR3 length is 15 residues. The germline CDR1 and CDR2 sequences are SGHNT and YYREEE (reference sequence). Data came from immunoSEQ multiplex PCR; TCRdb stores just in-frame clones and leaves some out. The data show 490,000 or so clones, 88% seen once. Ages ranged from roughly 18 to 100 years, with residence in about 23 US areas. Cohort 3 recovered donors had two negative PCRs, clearance, or symptom resolution. The V call is TRBV5-4, the J call TRBJ2-1; 8 bases fit TRBD1. The TCR was taken from a woman between 55 and 75 years old who had recovered from COVID-19. Sequenced material: PBMCs or T cells enriched from blood (not recorded which). The CDR3 region is CASSLRDRSGNEQFF. The CDR3 DNA is TGTGCCAGCAGCTTGAGGGACAGGTCTGGGAATGAGCAGTTCTTC.